This TCR beta chain was captured by sequencing in a study of response to subunit inactivated influenza vaccine. Using its own MiXCR run on the RT-PCR reads, TCRdb lists one record per CDR3 protein. The sample lists 560,000 or so distinct CDR3 sequences; roughly 8.2% were seen once. V was trimmed by 6 bases and J by 4 bases, leaving 17 bases between them. The CDR3 sequence is 15 residues long. Sequences were derived from PBMCs from blood, sampled less than 30 months after vaccination. The sequence was obtained from a man aged 50 to 69 who received an inactivated influenza vaccine. The chain carries TRBV12-3 or TRBV12-4 and TRBJ2-3, with D possibly TRBD2 on 6 matching bases. The CDR3 DNA reads as TGTGCCAGCAGGGAAACTAGCAGGGTCGCAGATACGCAGTATTTT. Protein product: CASRETSRVADTQYF.